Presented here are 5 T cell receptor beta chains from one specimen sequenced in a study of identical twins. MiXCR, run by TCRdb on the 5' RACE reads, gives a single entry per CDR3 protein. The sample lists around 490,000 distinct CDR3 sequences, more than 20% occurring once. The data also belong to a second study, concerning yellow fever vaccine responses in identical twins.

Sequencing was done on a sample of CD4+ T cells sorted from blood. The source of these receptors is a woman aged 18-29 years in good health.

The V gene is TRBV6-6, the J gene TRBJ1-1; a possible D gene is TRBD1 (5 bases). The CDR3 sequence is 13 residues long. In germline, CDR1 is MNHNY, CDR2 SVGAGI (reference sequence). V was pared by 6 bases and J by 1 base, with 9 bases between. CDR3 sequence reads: CASRGTRNTEAFF. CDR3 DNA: TGTGCCAGCAGGGGGACCCGGAACACTGAAGCTTTCTTT.

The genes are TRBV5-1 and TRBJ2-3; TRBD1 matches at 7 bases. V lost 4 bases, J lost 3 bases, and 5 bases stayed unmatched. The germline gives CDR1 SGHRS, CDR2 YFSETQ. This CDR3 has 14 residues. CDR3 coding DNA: TGCGCCAGCAGCCATAGGACAGGAACAGATACGCAGTATTTT. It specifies CASSHRTGTDTQYF. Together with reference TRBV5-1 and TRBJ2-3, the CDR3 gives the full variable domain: KAGVTQTPRYLIKTRGQQVTLSCSPISGHRSVSWYQQTPGQGLQFLFEYFSETQRNKGNFPGRFSGRQFSNSRSEMNVSTLELGDSALYLCASSHRTGTDTQYFGPGTRLTVL.

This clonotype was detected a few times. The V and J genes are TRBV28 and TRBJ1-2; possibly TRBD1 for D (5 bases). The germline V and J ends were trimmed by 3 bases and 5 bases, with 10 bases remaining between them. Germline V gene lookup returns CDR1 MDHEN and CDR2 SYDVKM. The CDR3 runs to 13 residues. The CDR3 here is CASSFGTDYGYTF. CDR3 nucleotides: TGTGCCAGCAGTTTTGGGACTGATTATGGCTACACCTTC.

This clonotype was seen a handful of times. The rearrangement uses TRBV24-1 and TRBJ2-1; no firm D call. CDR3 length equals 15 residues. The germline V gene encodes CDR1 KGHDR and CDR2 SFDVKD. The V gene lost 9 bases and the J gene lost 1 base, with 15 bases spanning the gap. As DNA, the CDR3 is TGTGCCACCTCTAATTCCGGTATTTCCTACAATGAGCAGTTCTTC. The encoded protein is CATSNSGISYNEQFF.

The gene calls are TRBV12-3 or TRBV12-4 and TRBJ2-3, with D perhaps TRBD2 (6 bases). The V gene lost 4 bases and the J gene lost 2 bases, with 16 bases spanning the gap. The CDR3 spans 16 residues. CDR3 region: CASSSIPGLYTDTQYF. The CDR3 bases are TGTGCCAGCAGTTCCATACCGGGACTCTACACAGATACGCAGTATTTT.